These 21 T cell receptor beta chains came from one sample sequenced in a study of early T cells in non-severe SARS-CoV-2 infection. TCRdb re-called the 5' RACE reads through MiXCR, storing one row per CDR3 protein. The sample shows fewer than 60,000 distinct CDR3 sequences, approximately 11% of them seen only once. The sequenced sample consisted of whole blood. The receptors originated from an adult who was a healthcare worker with PCR-confirmed SARS-CoV-2 infection or an uninfected control (not recorded which).

The chain couples TRBV20-1 to TRBJ2-4; D unclear. The ends were cut back, 0 bases at V and 7 bases at J, with 13 bases in the middle. The CDR3 runs to 14 residues. From germline, CDR1 is DFQATT and CDR2 SNEGSKA (reference sequence). This CDR3 is CSARDIGLRNIQYF. The CDR3, as DNA: TGCAGTGCTAGAGATATCGGGTTGCGGAACATTCAGTACTTC.

The gene calls are TRBV7-2 and TRBJ2-7, with 10 bases matching TRBD1. Trimming cost V 3 bases and J 0 bases; bases outside gene matches: 2. The CDR3 runs to 15 residues. Germline CDR1 is SGHTA and CDR2 is FQGNSA. CDR3 region: CASSFGQGGSYEQYF. In DNA form, the CDR3 reads TGTGCCAGCAGCTTCGGACAGGGGGGCTCCTACGAGCAGTACTTC.

This clonotype has ten or more counts. The rearrangement links TRBV2 to TRBJ2-7; 9 positions match TRBD1. The CDR3 totals 15 residues. Trimming took 8 bases from V and 6 from J; bases not matched to a gene: 14. Germline-derived CDR1 and CDR2 are SNHLY and FYNNEI. The CDR3 sequence: CASSGTSDRGLEQYF. The CDR3 nucleotides are TGTGCCAGCTCCGGAACCTCGGACAGGGGCCTCGAGCAGTACTTC. Complete variable domain (other parts from reference TRBV2 and TRBJ2-7): EPEVTQTPSHQVTQMGQEVILRCVPISNHLYFYWYRQILGQKVEFLVSFYNNEISEKSEIFDDQFSVERPDGSNFTLKIRSTKLEDSAMYFCASSGTSDRGLEQYFGPGTRLTVT.

This clonotype was seen many times. The genes are TRBV5-4 and TRBJ2-7; a weak D match, TRBD1 (7 bases). CDR1 SGHNT and CDR2 YYREEE come from the germline V gene (reference sequence). Trimming removed 4 bases from V and 1 base from J, with 18 bases in between. The CDR3 length is 16 residues. The CDR3 loop is CASSPSRGTESYEQYF. The CDR3 nucleotides are TGTGCCAGCAGCCCGAGTCGGGGGACAGAATCCTACGAGCAGTACTTC. Drawing the rest from reference TRBV5-4 and TRBJ2-7, the complete variable domain is ETGVTQSPTHLIKTRGQQVTLRCSSQSGHNTVSWYQQALGQGPQFIFQYYREEENGRGNFPPRFSGLQFPNYSSELNVNALELDDSALYLCASSPSRGTESYEQYFGPGTRLTVT.

In this sample, this clonotype turned up many times. The chain joins TRBV7-8 to TRBJ1-5; D unresolved. The germline CDR1 and CDR2 sequences are SGHVS and FQNEAQ. The CDR3 sequence is 12 residues long. The V end was cut by 4 bases, the J end by 4 bases, with 5 bases between. The CDR3 DNA is TGTGCCAGCAGCTACCATAATCAGCCCCAGCATTTT. Its translation: CASSYHNQPQHF.

In its sample, this clonotype was seen many times. This sequence joins TRBV7-2 and TRBJ1-5; D gene ambiguous. Trimming removed 2 bases from V and 0 bases from J, with 8 bases in between. This CDR3 has 15 amino acids. CDR1 and CDR2 from the germline V gene are SGHTA and FQGNSA. For the CDR3, the DNA is TGTGCCAGCAGCTTATGGCCCGGTAGCAATCAGCCCCAGCATTTT. Amino acids: CASSLWPGSNQPQHF.

Sample share makes this clonotype medium-sized (0.01 to 0.1%). The chain uses TRBV6-4 and TRBJ2-2; D gene ambiguous. The CDR3 extends over 14 amino acids. In germline, CDR1 is MRHNA, CDR2 SNTAGT. Trimming shortened V by 5 bases and J by 3 bases, and 10 bases separated the two germline ends. The CDR3, as DNA: TGTGCCAGCAGTCCCAGTGGGCACACCGGGGAGCTGTTTTTT. This translates into CASSPSGHTGELFF.

This clonotype was recorded many times. The chain uses TRBV7-9 and TRBJ2-7; a weak D match, TRBD2 (6 bases). Germline V CDR1 and CDR2: SEHNR, FQNEAQ (reference sequence). V lost 1 base, J lost 3 bases, and 13 bases lay in between. The CDR3 has 15 amino acids. CDR3 amino acids: CASSLVGRTNYEQYF. Written as DNA, the CDR3 is TGTGCCAGCAGCTTAGTGGGACGGACTAACTACGAGCAGTACTTC. The variable domain in full, with the rest retrieved from reference TRBV7-9 and TRBJ2-7, is DTGVSQNPRHKITKRGQNVTFRCDPISEHNRLYWYRQTLGQGPEFLTYFQNEAQLEKSRLLSDRFSAERPKGSFSTLEIQRTEQGDSAMYLCASSLVGRTNYEQYFGPGTRLTVT.

This chain connects TRBV19 to TRBJ1-5; no reliable D call. The germline V gene has CDR1 LNHDA and CDR2 SQIVND (reference sequence). V was cut by 7 bases and J by 9 bases, with 16 bases left in between. The CDR3 runs 13 residues. CDR3 nucleotide sequence: TGTGCCAGTACCCTTTACCTGTCCGGGCCCCAGCATTTT. This translates into CASTLYLSGPQHF.

The chain links TRBV28 to TRBJ2-7; 7 bases agree with TRBD1. The V gene's germline CDR1 is MDHEN and CDR2 SYDVKM. Trimming removed 7 bases from V and 0 bases from J; junction bases left unmatched: 9. This CDR3 is 15 amino acids long. The CDR3 here is CASNTRQGPSYEQYF. The CDR3 region has the DNA TGTGCCAGCAACACTAGACAGGGTCCCTCCTACGAGCAGTACTTC.

The chain has TRBV7-2 and TRBJ2-7; D is undetermined. Germline CDR1 is SGHTA and CDR2 is FQGNSA. The CDR3 is 14 amino acids. V was trimmed by 5 bases and J by 3 bases, leaving 14 bases between them. The CDR3 sequence: CASSRVVGIYEQYF. CDR3 DNA: TGTGCCAGCAGCCGGGTAGTGGGCATCTACGAGCAGTACTTC.

This clonotype was counted a few times. The rearrangement uses TRBV7-9 and TRBJ1-3, with D hard to call. The CDR3 runs to 15 residues. Per germline, CDR1 SEHNR and CDR2 FQNEAQ (reference sequence). Trimming stripped 5 bases from V and 0 bases from J, with 11 bases between. The CDR3 sequence is CASSPTLSSGNTIYF. The CDR3 DNA reads as TGTGCCAGCAGCCCCACCTTGAGCTCTGGAAACACCATATATTTT.

In its sample, this clonotype was seen a few times. CDR3 nucleotides: TGCGCCAGCAGCTTGGGGGGCCCGAACACTGAAGCTTTCTTT. It codes for CASSLGGPNTEAFF. V is TRBV5-1 and J is TRBJ1-1, with D possibly TRBD1 on 5 matching bases. The CDR3 has 14 amino acids. CDR1 and CDR2 (germline): SGHRS, YFSETQ. V lost 0 bases, J lost 1 base, and 7 bases lay in between.

This clonotype appeared many times. The chain has TRBV5-8 and TRBJ1-5; D is unresolved. Trimming took off 4 bases at V and 7 bases at J, with 6 bases between the two ends. This CDR3 comprises 11 residues. The germline gives CDR1 SGHTS, CDR2 YDEGEE. The CDR3 region is CASSLTQPQHF. The CDR3 DNA is TGTGCCAGCAGCCTAACCCAGCCCCAGCATTTT.

Ten or more counts support this clonotype. J is TRBJ2-2 and V is TRBV12-3 or TRBV12-4, with 8 bases fitting TRBD2. V dropped 3 bases and J dropped 7; count of bases not matched to a gene: 4. The CDR3 is 14 residues long. For the CDR3, the DNA is TGTGCCAGCAGTTTGAGGCGGGGGGTCGGGGAGCTGTTTTTT. As protein: CASSLRRGVGELFF.

V gene TRBV2 combines with J gene TRBJ1-5; unclear D gene. The V gene's germline CDR1 is SNHLY and CDR2 FYNNEI. The CDR3 runs 13 residues. Trimming took 1 base from V and 7 from J, leaving 8 bases between them. The CDR3 region has the DNA TGTGCCAGCAGTGAAGGGGAAATCCAGCCCCAGCATTTT. Translation gives CASSEGEIQPQHF.

Many counts were recorded for this clonotype. The chain links TRBV6-5 to TRBJ1-2; 9 positions match TRBD1. Germline trimming cut 6 bases from V and 6 bases from J; bases unmatched to any gene: 5. Germline CDR1 is MNHEY and CDR2 is SVGAGI. There are 13 residues in the CDR3. The chain's CDR3 is CASRGTGFDGYTF. In DNA, the CDR3 is TGTGCCAGCAGAGGGACAGGGTTTGATGGCTACACCTTC.

The chain couples TRBV20-1 to TRBJ2-7; D is ambiguous. The germline CDR1 and CDR2 sequences are DFQATT and SNEGSKA (reference sequence). The V end lost 0 bases, the J end lost 2 bases, and 14 bases lay between the germline ends. The CDR3 consists of 15 residues. CDR3 sequence reads: CSARDLYGTAYEQYF. CDR3 DNA sequence: TGCAGTGCTAGAGATCTTTACGGAACCGCCTACGAGCAGTACTTC.

The J gene is TRBJ2-1, the V gene TRBV7-9; 11 bases match TRBD2. V trimming: 2 bases; J trimming: 0 bases; junction bases outside the gene matches: 6. The length of the CDR3 is 18 residues. CDR1 is SEHNR, CDR2 FQNEAQ, per germline (reference sequence). In nucleotides, the CDR3 is TGTGCCAGCAGCTTAAGGACTAGCGGGCCCCTCTCCTACAATGAGCAGTTCTTC. It is translated as CASSLRTSGPLSYNEQFF.

This clonotype has a count of ten or more. V gene TRBV7-2 combines with J gene TRBJ2-7; 7 positions agree with TRBD1. The CDR3 extends over 14 amino acids. Germline V gives CDR1 SGHTA, CDR2 FQGNSA. Trimming removed 1 base from V and 7 bases from J; junction bases left unmatched: 7. DNA for the CDR3: TGTGCCAGCAGCTTAGGTGGGACAGAGCCAGAGCAGTACTTC. Translating it yields CASSLGGTEPEQYF.

This clonotype occurred many times. The CDR3 here is CASSYTISARRGRDSNQPQHF. The CDR3, as DNA: TGTGCCAGCAGTTACACGATCTCGGCCCGTAGGGGTCGGGATAGCAATCAGCCCCAGCATTTT. The J gene is TRBJ1-5, the V gene TRBV6-6; D possibly corresponds to TRBD1 (5 bases). Germline CDR1 reads MNHNY; CDR2 reads SVGAGI (reference sequence). The ends were cut back, 2 bases at V and 0 bases at J, with 26 bases in the middle. This CDR3 contains 21 residues.